Below are 23 T cell receptor beta chains sequenced from a single sample in a study of cytomegalovirus exposure and HLA in healthy donors. This table comes from immunoSEQ multiplex PCR, and its TCRdb copy is limited to in-frame clones, with some not included. The table lists 60,000 to 70,000 clones, around 89% of them singletons, with over 1.5% in the top ten. Sample: PBMCs. Source of these receptors: a woman between 18 and 30 years old in good health and CMV-seronegative.

Written as DNA, the CDR3 is TGTGCCAGCAGCTCGAGACGGAGGAGTGAAGCTTTCTTT. Its protein product is CASSSRRRSEAFF. The rearrangement links TRBV5-6 to TRBJ1-1; D uncertain. The CDR3 has 13 amino acids. The germline V and J ends were trimmed by 3 bases and 7 bases, with 13 bases remaining between them. Germline loops: CDR1 SGHDT, CDR2 YYEEEE.

This clone has just a few counts. CDR3 region: CSVGDRVNTEAFF. For the CDR3, the DNA is TGCAGCGTGGGAGACAGGGTGAACACTGAAGCTTTCTTT. The chain employs TRBV29-1 and TRBJ1-1; 7 bases align to TRBD1. Germline values: CDR1 SQVTM, CDR2 ANQGSEA. Germline trimming cut 6 bases from V and 0 bases from J; bases unmatched to any gene: 4. This CDR3 is 13 amino acids long.

The chain combines TRBV4-1 with TRBJ1-2; 7 nucleotides align to TRBD1. Germline CDR1 MGHRA, CDR2 YSYEKL. V lost 2 bases to trimming and J lost 6 bases; unmatched junction nucleotides: 18. The CDR3 spans 18 residues. The CDR3 loop reads CASSQHKRGQAASDGYTF. The DNA of the CDR3 is TGCGCCAGCAGCCAACATAAACGCGGACAGGCGGCTTCGGATGGCTACACCTTC.

V and J are TRBV7-9 and TRBJ1-6; 7 bases line up with TRBD1. Losses at the gene ends were 1 base for V and 9 bases for J; bases not matched to a gene: 9. Germline CDR1 SEHNR, CDR2 FQNEAQ (reference sequence). There are 16 residues in the CDR3. The CDR3 spells CASSLEGQIWSSPLHF. CDR3 nucleotide sequence: TGTGCCAGCAGCTTAGAGGGACAGATATGGAGTTCACCCCTCCACTTT.

J is TRBJ1-4 and V is TRBV18; possibly TRBD1 for D (5 bases). CDR3 length equals 13 residues. CDR1 is KGHSH and CDR2 is LQKENI in the germline V gene. V lost 3 bases to trimming and J lost 6 bases, with 8 bases between them. The CDR3 region is CASSPGRHEKLFF. The DNA for the CDR3 is TGTGCCAGCTCACCGGGGCGGCATGAAAAACTGTTTTTT.

This clone was counted between two and nine times. The CDR3 coding sequence is TGTGCCAGCAGTGCCGGAACCGGGACAGTACTGGGCACAGATACGCAGTATTTT. Its protein is CASSAGTGTVLGTDTQYF. This chain joins TRBV2 and TRBJ2-3, with 7 bases that match TRBD1. The V gene's germline CDR1 is SNHLY and CDR2 FYNNEI. The CDR3 contains 18 residues. With V trimmed by 4 bases and J by 1 base, 14 bases remained unmatched.

The chain has TRBV7-9 and TRBJ1-2; D not resolved. Deletions cut 2 bases from V and 7 bases from J, with 5 bases between. CDR3 length: 11 residues. Germline V lookup: CDR1 SEHNR, CDR2 FQNEAQ (reference sequence). The DNA for the CDR3 is TGTGCCAGCAGCTTACACGGTGGCTACACCTTC. Translation gives CASSLHGGYTF.

This clone was detected a few times. The chain joins TRBV15 to TRBJ1-5, with D tentatively TRBD1 (5 bases). The V end was cut by 0 bases, the J end by 7 bases, with 13 bases between. The CDR3 runs 15 residues. Germline CDR1 is LNHNV and CDR2 is YYDKDF (reference sequence). In DNA form, the CDR3 reads TGTGCCACCAGCAGAGATAGGGGTGCTCGGCAGCCCCAGCATTTT. Protein sequence: CATSRDRGARQPQHF.

As DNA, the CDR3 is TGTGCCAGTAGTACAGGGGTTATGAACACTGAAGCTTTCTTT. This encodes CASSTGVMNTEAFF. The J gene is TRBJ1-1, the V gene TRBV19, with a possible D match to TRBD1 (6 bases). The CDR3 has 14 residues. Trimming pared 4 bases from V and 0 bases from J, leaving 9 bases between. Germline CDR1 and CDR2: LNHDA and SQIVND (reference sequence).

V usage is TRBV5-1 and J usage is TRBJ2-2, with TRBD1 identical over 9 bases. Germline-derived CDR1 and CDR2 are SGHRS and YFSETQ. The junction had 3 bases not matched to a gene; V was cut back by 5 bases and J by 1 base. The CDR3 has 15 amino acids. CDR3 bases: TGCGCCAGCAGTCGGGGACAGGGGAACACCGGGGAGCTGTTTTTT. Translating gives CASSRGQGNTGELFF.

The CDR3 loop is CASNWDTYQPQHF. Here the CDR3 DNA reads TGTGCCAGTAATTGGGACACTTATCAGCCCCAGCATTTT. J is TRBJ1-5 and V is TRBV19, with D possibly being TRBD1 (6 bases). From germline, CDR1 is LNHDA and CDR2 SQIVND (reference sequence). V gave up 7 bases and J gave up 5 bases, with 12 bases separating them. The CDR3 runs to 13 residues.

The J gene is TRBJ1-2, the V gene TRBV20-1, with TRBD1 identical over 8 bases. This CDR3 has 11 residues. Trimming at V came to 5 bases and at J to 7 bases, leaving 3 bases not matched to a gene. The germline gives CDR1 DFQATT, CDR2 SNEGSKA (reference sequence). The CDR3 here is CSASGGFGYTF. Written as DNA, the CDR3 is TGCAGTGCTTCAGGGGGCTTTGGCTACACCTTC.

The chain carries TRBV5-1 and TRBJ2-1; 12 nucleotides match TRBD2. This CDR3 contains 19 residues. Unmatched junction bases numbered 9, after V lost 0 bases and J lost 2 bases. In germline, CDR1 is SGHRS, CDR2 YFSETQ. CDR3 sequence (DNA): TGCGCCAGCAGCTTGGCCCCCCTAGCGGGAGGGCCGCCCTACAATGAGCAGTTCTTC. Translation gives CASSLAPLAGGPPYNEQFF. The full variable domain, rest sourced from reference TRBV5-1 and TRBJ2-1, is KAGVTQTPRYLIKTRGQQVTLSCSPISGHRSVSWYQQTPGQGLQFLFEYFSETQRNKGNFPGRFSGRQFSNSRSEMNVSTLELGDSALYLCASSLAPLAGGPPYNEQFFGPGTRLTVL.

This clone was picked up many times. In nucleotides, the CDR3 is TGTGCCAGCAGCATCACAGGGGAAGATTCACCCCTCCACTTT. Its translation is CASSITGEDSPLHF. The V gene is TRBV5-5, the J gene TRBJ1-6, with 7 bases fitting TRBD1. This CDR3 has 14 amino acids. The ends lost 4 bases at V and 8 bases at J; junction bases unmatched: 6. Per germline, CDR1 SGHKS and CDR2 YYEKEE (reference sequence).

The chain joins TRBV9 to TRBJ1-5, with D uncertain. This CDR3 is built from 12 residues. Trimming stripped 0 bases from V and 9 bases from J, with 7 bases between. In germline, CDR1 is SGDLS, CDR2 YYNGEE. CDR3 sequence (DNA): TGTGCCAGCAGCGTAGCGGAGGGGCCCCAGCATTTT. It is translated as CASSVAEGPQHF.

The chain couples TRBV5-4 to TRBJ2-7, with TRBD2 matching over 10 bases. Germline CDR1 is SGHNT and CDR2 is YYREEE (reference sequence). CDR3 length: 14 amino acids. Trimming removed 2 bases from V and 3 bases from J; junction bases left unmatched: 2. The CDR3 sequence is CASSFGTSVYEQYF. The CDR3 coding sequence is TGTGCCAGCAGCTTTGGGACTAGCGTCTACGAGCAGTACTTC.

This chain links TRBV5-1 with TRBJ2-2, with a weak D call TRBD2 (6 bases). The V end was cut by 0 bases, the J end by 7 bases, with 13 bases between. The CDR3 is made up of 15 amino acids. Per germline, CDR1 SGHRS and CDR2 YFSETQ. The CDR3 bases are TGCGCCAGCAGCTTGGGCGGGGAGCGCGGCGGGGAGCTGTTTTTT. This translates into CASSLGGERGGELFF.

The V call is TRBV5-1, the J call TRBJ1-4; 8 positions agree with TRBD1. The CDR3 is 15 residues long. V trimming: 5 bases; J trimming: 7 bases; junction bases outside the gene matches: 10. Germline values: CDR1 SGHRS, CDR2 YFSETQ. CDR3 coding DNA: TGCGCCAGCAGGAACTGGAATACAGGGGGTGAAAAACTGTTTTTT. Translation gives CASRNWNTGGEKLFF.

This chain links TRBV19 with TRBJ1-2, with unresolved D. V lost 4 bases and J lost 4, with 10 bases in between. This CDR3 region has 13 residues. The germline gives CDR1 LNHDA, CDR2 SQIVND (reference sequence). The CDR3, as DNA: TGTGCCAGTAGTACTGGTAACGGCTATGGCTACACCTTC. Residues: CASSTGNGYGYTF. The full variable domain, rest sourced from reference TRBV19 and TRBJ1-2, is DGGITQSPKYLFRKEGQNVTLSCEQNLNHDAMYWYRQDPGQGLRLIYYSQIVNDFQKGDIAEGYSVSREKKESFPLTVTSAQKNPTAFYLCASSTGNGYGYTFGSGTRLTVV.

The chain combines TRBV29-1 with TRBJ2-5, with TRBD2 as a possible D gene (5 bases). V was clipped by 5 bases and J by 4 bases, with 11 bases between them. There are 12 residues in the CDR3. Germline CDR1 SQVTM, CDR2 ANQGSEA. The CDR3 sequence: CSVLKEAETQYF. CDR3 in DNA: TGCAGCGTTTTGAAGGAGGCAGAGACCCAGTACTTC.

The rearrangement joins TRBV10-2 to TRBJ2-1, with D possibly TRBD1 on 6 matching bases. Per germline, CDR1 WSHSY and CDR2 SAAADI. The CDR3 covers 12 residues. The V gene lost 6 bases and the J gene lost 9 bases, with 12 bases spanning the gap. The CDR3 protein is CASRDQGSEQFF. The CDR3 DNA follows: TGCGCCAGCAGGGATCAGGGGAGTGAGCAGTTCTTC.

The chain uses TRBV2 and TRBJ1-5; D may be TRBD1 (5 bases). CDR1 is SNHLY and CDR2 is FYNNEI in the germline V gene. V was shortened by 6 bases and J by 3 bases, with 9 bases between the two germline ends. The CDR3 length is 13 residues. Here the CDR3 DNA reads TGTGCCAGCAGAAGACAGAACAATCAGCCCCAGCATTTT. It encodes CASRRQNNQPQHF.

The chain employs TRBV19 and TRBJ1-5; D is perhaps TRBD1 (6 bases). Trimming shortened V by 8 bases and J by 6 bases, and 26 bases separated the two germline ends. Per the germline V gene, CDR1 is LNHDA and CDR2 is SQIVND (reference sequence). CDR3 length: 17 amino acids. The CDR3 here is CASAPRIIQGVGQPQHF. CDR3 nucleotides: TGTGCCAGTGCCCCCCGCATCATACAGGGAGTCGGTCAGCCCCAGCATTTT.